This T cell receptor (beta chain) was recorded in a study of cytomegalovirus exposure and HLA in healthy donors. Study-level findings and limits: A few CMV-associated chains were confirmed in vitro to be specific for CMV antigens. According to a subsequent analysis, TCR clusters identified in the first cohort showed a tendency to co-occur across the roughly 120 validation repertoires. High specificity and sensitivity for cytomegalovirus status were reported for the classifier.

In the case of this clone: Its antigen is as yet unknown.

In germline, CDR1 is PRHDT, CDR2 FYEKMQ (reference sequence). The CDR3 loop spans 13 amino acids. V shed 5 bases and J 8 bases; nucleotides not matched to a gene: 8. Generated by immunoSEQ multiplex PCR, the TCRdb table keeps only in-frame clones and is missing some. The sample holds 150,000 to 200,000 clones; almost 85% are singletons and the top ten take roughly 10%. This TCR derives from a man aged 30-40 years in good health and CMV-seropositive. The genes are TRBV13 and TRBJ1-2; 7 nucleotides line up with TRBD1. Sequencing input: PBMCs. The CDR3 nucleotides read TGTGCCAGCAGCCCCCAGGACAGGTCAGGCTACACCTTC. Translating it yields CASSPQDRSGYTF.